The 7 T cell receptor beta chains below all came from one sample that was sequenced in a study of blood T cell repertoires in COVID-19. The table came from immunoSEQ multiplex PCR; TCRdb's copy has only in-frame clones and leaves some out. The sample carries over 150,000 clones, roughly 87% recorded once. Material for sequencing was peripheral blood. These TCRs come from a woman in her 70s with COVID-19, enrolled during active disease.

This chain connects TRBV28 to TRBJ1-2, with TRBD1 as a possible D gene (5 bases). Trimming took 2 bases from V and 6 from J, leaving 16 bases between them. Germline V gives CDR1 MDHEN, CDR2 SYDVKM. CDR3 size: 15 residues. The CDR3 here is CASSLAGFGADGYTF. The CDR3 nucleotides read TGTGCCAGCAGTTTAGCAGGGTTTGGAGCTGATGGCTACACCTTC.

This chain joins TRBV12-3 or TRBV12-4 and TRBJ1-6; a weak D match, TRBD1 (6 bases). This CDR3 is 13 amino acids long. V dropped 6 bases and J dropped 11 bases, with 14 bases sitting between them. The CDR3 region is CASSLEGVTPLHF. For the CDR3, the DNA is TGTGCCAGCAGCCTAGAGGGGGTGACACCCCTCCACTTT.

The genes are TRBV28 and TRBJ2-7, with 8 bases aligning to TRBD2. The V gene end was trimmed by 7 bases and the J gene end by 2 bases; junction bases not matched to a gene: 10. Germline-derived CDR1 and CDR2 are MDHEN and SYDVKM. The CDR3 has 15 amino acids. The CDR3 sequence is CASTHSGTDPYEQYF. In DNA form, the CDR3 reads TGTGCCAGCACCCATAGCGGGACGGACCCCTACGAGCAGTACTTC.

The chain joins TRBV7-2 to TRBJ1-2; D gene unclear. Germline lookup yields CDR1 SGHTA and CDR2 FQGNSA. V lost 7 bases, J lost 12 bases, and 6 bases lay in between. The CDR3 extends over 8 amino acids. CDR3 sequence: CASTPDTF. CDR3 nucleotides: TGTGCCAGCACGCCGGACACCTTC.

The chain uses TRBV28 and TRBJ1-2, with D perhaps TRBD1 (5 bases). The CDR3 is made up of 13 amino acids. CDR1 MDHEN and CDR2 SYDVKM come from the germline V gene. V lost 3 bases, J lost 6 bases, and 11 bases lay in between. The CDR3 coding sequence is TGTGCCAGCAGTTTGGAGGGGCGTGATGGCTACACCTTC. Translation gives CASSLEGRDGYTF.

This chain joins TRBV19 and TRBJ1-2; 12 nucleotides line up with TRBD1. The germline V gene has CDR1 LNHDA and CDR2 SQIVND (reference sequence). J gave up 2 bases and V 7 bases, and 8 bases lay outside the gene matches. This CDR3 contains 16 residues. The CDR3 bases are TGTGCCAGTACGGAGATCGGGACAGGGGGCAACTATGGCTACACCTTC. This gives the protein CASTEIGTGGNYGYTF.

V usage is TRBV7-2 and J usage is TRBJ2-6; 7 bases line up with TRBD1. The CDR3 runs 15 residues. V gave up 4 bases and J gave up 2 bases; unmatched junction bases: 2. Germline V gene data show CDR1 as SGHTA and CDR2 as FQGNSA. This chain's CDR3 is CASSSGQAGANVLTF. The CDR3 coding sequence is TGTGCCAGCAGCTCCGGACAGGCTGGGGCCAACGTCCTGACTTTC.